This T cell receptor beta chain was captured by sequencing in a study of metastatic and nonmetastatic thyroid tumors. This clone was seen repeatedly, ten times or more. TCRdb reanalyzed the PCR reads with MiXCR. This sample carries around 20,000 clones, around 15% of them seen once, and the ten largest clones take roughly a tenth. Not a single patient had been given any form of treatment at any point before undergoing thyroid surgery. This clonotype was sampled from a female donor with papillary thyroid cancer or a benign thyroid nodule (not recorded which). Some clones in this sample may be carry-over from other donors' samples. The material sequenced was tumor tissue.

The CDR3 sequence: CASMGTVAKNIQYF. The CDR3 bases are TGTGCCAGCATGGGGACTGTAGCCAAAAACATTCAGTACTTC. This chain links TRBV2 with TRBJ2-4; D may be TRBD2 (6 bases). Germline CDR1 and CDR2: SNHLY and FYNNEI. V was cut by 7 bases and J by 0 bases, with 10 bases left in between. CDR3 length equals 14 residues.